Given below is one T cell receptor beta chain in context. Its antigen remains unidentified. The sample belongs to a study of PD-1 blockade in classical Hodgkin lymphoma. Germline CDR1 and CDR2: SGHTA and FQGTGA. V dropped 5 bases and J dropped 2 bases, with 10 bases sitting between them. The CDR3 spans 14 residues. Findings of the study overall: Reported findings placed baseline TCR diversity lower in newly diagnosed patients (compared with healthy donors). With CD4+ cells, TCR diversity rose significantly by C4D1, but not with CD8+ cells.

Relapses following autologous stem cell transplantation were seen in all patients, with brentuximab vedotin exposure varying. The patients, who had relapsed/refractory classical Hodgkin lymphoma, achieved best responses of complete response, partial response or progressive disease. Sequencing used immunoSEQ multiplex PCR; TCRdb keeps in-frame clones, though not all of them. The sample yields 40,000 to 60,000 clones, around 75% seen once. The chain recombines TRBV7-3 with TRBJ2-1; D might be TRBD1 (6 bases). The specimen was peripheral blood mononuclear cells (PBMCs), collected before the second cycle of nivolumab. The sequence derives from a human donor with classical Hodgkin lymphoma. The CDR3 is CASSPQGPYNEQFF. CDR3 DNA: TGTGCCAGCAGCCCACAGGGCCCCTACAATGAGCAGTTCTTC.